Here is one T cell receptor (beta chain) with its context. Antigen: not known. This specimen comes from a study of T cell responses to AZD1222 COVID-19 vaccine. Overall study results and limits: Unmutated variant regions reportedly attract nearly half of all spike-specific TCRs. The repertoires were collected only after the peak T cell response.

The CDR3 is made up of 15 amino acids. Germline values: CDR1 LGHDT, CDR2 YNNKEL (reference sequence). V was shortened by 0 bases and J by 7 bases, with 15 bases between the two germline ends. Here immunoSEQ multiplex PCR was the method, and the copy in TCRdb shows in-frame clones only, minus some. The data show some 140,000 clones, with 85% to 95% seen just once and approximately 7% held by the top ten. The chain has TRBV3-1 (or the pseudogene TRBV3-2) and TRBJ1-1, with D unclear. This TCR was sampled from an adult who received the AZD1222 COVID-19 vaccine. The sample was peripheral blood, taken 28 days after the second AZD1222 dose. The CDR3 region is CASSQELSGIDEAFF. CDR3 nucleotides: TGTGCCAGCAGCCAAGAATTGTCCGGGATTGATGAAGCTTTCTTT.